This TCR beta chain was identified during a study of cytomegalovirus exposure and HLA in healthy donors. Only in-frame clones appear in the TCRdb table, and some are missing; sequencing was by immunoSEQ multiplex PCR. The table lists approximately 180,000 clones, about 86% of them singletons, with 1.4% in the top ten. Comment on this clone: The antigen remains undetermined.

Germline V gene sequence: CDR1 SGHNT, CDR2 YYREEE (reference sequence). With 2 bases clipped from V and 6 bases from J, the junction kept 3 bases outside the gene matches. The CDR3 has 15 amino acids. Study-level findings and limits: The classifier, whose performance was assessed in both the original and validation cohorts, reportedly diagnosed cytomegalovirus status with high specificity and sensitivity.

This TCR derives from a woman between 25 and 40 years old in good health and CMV-seronegative. The sample taken for sequencing was PBMCs. The genes are TRBV5-4 and TRBJ2-1, with 12 bases lining up with TRBD2. The CDR3 bases are TGTGCCAGCAGCTTACTAGCGGGGGGTACCAATGAGCAGTTCTTC. This encodes CASSLLAGGTNEQFF.